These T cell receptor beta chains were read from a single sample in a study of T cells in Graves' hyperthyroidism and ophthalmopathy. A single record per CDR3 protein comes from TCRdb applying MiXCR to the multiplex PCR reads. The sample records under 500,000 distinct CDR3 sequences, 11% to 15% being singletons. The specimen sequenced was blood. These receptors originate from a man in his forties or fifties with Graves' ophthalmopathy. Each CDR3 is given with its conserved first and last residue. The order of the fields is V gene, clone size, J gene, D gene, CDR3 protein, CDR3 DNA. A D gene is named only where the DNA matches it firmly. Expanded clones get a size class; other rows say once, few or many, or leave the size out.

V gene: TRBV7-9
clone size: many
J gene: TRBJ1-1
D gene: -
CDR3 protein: CASSQRGWGNTEAFF
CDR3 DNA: TGTGCCAGCAGCCAAAGGGGTTGGGGTAACACTGAAGCTTTCTTT

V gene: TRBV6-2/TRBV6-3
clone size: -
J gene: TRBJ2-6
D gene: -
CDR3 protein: CASSYLSEVSGANVLTF
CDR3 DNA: TGTGCCAGCAGTTACTTGTCGGAGGTCTCTGGGGCCAACGTCCTGACTTTC

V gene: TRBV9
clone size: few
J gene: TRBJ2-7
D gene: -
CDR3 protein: CASSEHGESPYEQYF
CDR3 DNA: TGTGCCAGCAGCGAGCACGGGGAATCCCCCTACGAGCAGTACTTC

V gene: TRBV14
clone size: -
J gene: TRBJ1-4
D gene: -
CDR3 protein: CASSQDLTDREKLFF
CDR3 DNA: TGTGCCAGCAGCCAAGATCTTACGGACCGTGAAAAACTGTTTTTT

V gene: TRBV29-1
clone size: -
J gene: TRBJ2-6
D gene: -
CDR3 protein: CSVDIPGPPGANVLTF
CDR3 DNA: TGCAGCGTTGACATCCCAGGGCCCCCTGGGGCCAACGTCCTGACTTTC

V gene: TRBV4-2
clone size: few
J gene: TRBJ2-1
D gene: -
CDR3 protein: CASSQEWSEQFF
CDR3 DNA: TGTGCCAGCAGCCAAGAATGGAGTGAGCAGTTCTTC

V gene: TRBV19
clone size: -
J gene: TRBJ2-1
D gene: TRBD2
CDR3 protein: CAGSIDPPSLAGGPNEQFF
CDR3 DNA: TGTGCCGGTAGTATAGATCCCCCGTCTCTAGCGGGAGGGCCGAATGAGCAGTTCTTC

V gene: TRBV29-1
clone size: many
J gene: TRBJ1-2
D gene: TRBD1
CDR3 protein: CSVEVSGGHPIYGYTF
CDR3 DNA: TGCAGCGTTGAAGTGTCAGGGGGCCACCCCATCTATGGCTACACCTTC

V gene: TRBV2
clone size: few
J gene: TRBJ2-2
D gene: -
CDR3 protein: CASSARGNTGELFF
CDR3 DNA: TGTGCCAGCAGTGCGAGAGGGAACACCGGGGAGCTGTTTTTT

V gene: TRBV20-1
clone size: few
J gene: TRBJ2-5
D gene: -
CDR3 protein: CSARAGTSRETQYF
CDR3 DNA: TGCAGTGCTAGAGCCGGGACCTCCCGGGAGACCCAGTACTTC

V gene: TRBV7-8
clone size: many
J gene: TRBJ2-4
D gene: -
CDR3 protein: CASSPRRLAKNIQYF
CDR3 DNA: TGTGCCAGCAGCCCACGAAGACTAGCCAAAAACATTCAGTACTTC

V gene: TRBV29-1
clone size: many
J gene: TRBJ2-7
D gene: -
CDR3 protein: CSSWTGFEQYF
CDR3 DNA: TGCAGCTCTTGGACCGGCTTCGAGCAGTACTTC

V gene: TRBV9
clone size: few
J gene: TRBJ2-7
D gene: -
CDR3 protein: CASSETQNPRTYEQYF
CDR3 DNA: TGTGCCAGCAGCGAGACACAGAACCCTAGAACCTACGAGCAGTACTTC

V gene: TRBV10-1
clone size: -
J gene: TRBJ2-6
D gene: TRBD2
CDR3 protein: CASSGLAEVSGANVLTF
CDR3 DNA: TGCGCCAGCTCCGGACTAGCGGAGGTTTCTGGGGCCAACGTCCTGACTTTC

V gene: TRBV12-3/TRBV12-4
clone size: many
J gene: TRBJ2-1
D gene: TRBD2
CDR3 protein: CASSVAGVGDEQFF
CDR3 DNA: TGTGCCAGCTCCGTGGCGGGAGTAGGCGATGAGCAGTTCTTC

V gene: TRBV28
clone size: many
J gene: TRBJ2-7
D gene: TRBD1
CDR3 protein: CASSTGTAQPTYEQYF
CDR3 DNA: TGTGCCAGCAGTACGGGGACAGCCCAACCCACCTACGAGCAGTACTTC

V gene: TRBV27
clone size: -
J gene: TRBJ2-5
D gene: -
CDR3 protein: CASSFYGQETQYF
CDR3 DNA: TGTGCCAGCAGTTTTTACGGGCAAGAGACCCAGTACTTC

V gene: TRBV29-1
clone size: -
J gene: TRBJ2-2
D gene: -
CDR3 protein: CSVVESSNTVELFF
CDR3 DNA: TGCAGCGTTGTAGAGTCCTCGAACACCGTGGAGCTGTTTTTT

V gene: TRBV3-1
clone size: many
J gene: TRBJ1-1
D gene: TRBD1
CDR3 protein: CASSQGQGGTEAFF
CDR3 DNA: TGTGCCAGCAGCCAGGGACAGGGTGGCACTGAAGCTTTCTTT

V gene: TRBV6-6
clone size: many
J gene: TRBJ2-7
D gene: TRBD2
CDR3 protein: CASSYRTSESYEQYF
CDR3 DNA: TGTGCCAGCAGTTACAGGACTAGCGAGTCCTACGAGCAGTACTTC

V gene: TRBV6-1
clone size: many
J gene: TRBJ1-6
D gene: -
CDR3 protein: CASSEHMDSPLHF
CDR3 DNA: TGTGCCAGCAGTGAGCACATGGATTCACCCCTCCACTTT

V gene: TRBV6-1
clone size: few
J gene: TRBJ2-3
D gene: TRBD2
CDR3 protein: CASRPGRATDTQYF
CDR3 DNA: TGTGCCAGCCGCCCTGGGAGGGCCACTGATACGCAGTATTTT

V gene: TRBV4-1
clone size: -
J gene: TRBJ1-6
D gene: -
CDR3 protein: CASSQGGQYNSPLHF
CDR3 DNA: TGCGCCAGCAGCCAAGGGGGGCAGTATAATTCACCCCTCCACTTT

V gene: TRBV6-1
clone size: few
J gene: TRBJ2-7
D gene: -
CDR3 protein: CASSPRLSSYEQYF
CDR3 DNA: TGTGCCAGCAGCCCACGACTGAGCTCCTACGAGCAGTACTTC

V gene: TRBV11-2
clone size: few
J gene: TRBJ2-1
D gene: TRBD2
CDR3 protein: CASNPGPSGKWNEQFF
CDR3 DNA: TGTGCCAGCAACCCTGGACCTAGCGGGAAGTGGAATGAGCAGTTCTTC

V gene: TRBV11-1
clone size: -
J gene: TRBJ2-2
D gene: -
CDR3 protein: CASSRAGVRNTGELFF
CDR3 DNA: TGTGCCAGCAGCCGTGCAGGGGTTCGGAACACCGGGGAGCTGTTTTTT

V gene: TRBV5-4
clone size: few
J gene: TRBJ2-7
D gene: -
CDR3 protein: CASSLDWRDRSYEQYF
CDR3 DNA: TGTGCCAGCAGCTTGGATTGGCGGGATCGCTCCTACGAGCAGTACTTC

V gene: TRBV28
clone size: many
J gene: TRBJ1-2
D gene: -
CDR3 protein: CASISSYGYTF
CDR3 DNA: TGTGCCAGCATTAGTAGTTATGGCTACACCTTC